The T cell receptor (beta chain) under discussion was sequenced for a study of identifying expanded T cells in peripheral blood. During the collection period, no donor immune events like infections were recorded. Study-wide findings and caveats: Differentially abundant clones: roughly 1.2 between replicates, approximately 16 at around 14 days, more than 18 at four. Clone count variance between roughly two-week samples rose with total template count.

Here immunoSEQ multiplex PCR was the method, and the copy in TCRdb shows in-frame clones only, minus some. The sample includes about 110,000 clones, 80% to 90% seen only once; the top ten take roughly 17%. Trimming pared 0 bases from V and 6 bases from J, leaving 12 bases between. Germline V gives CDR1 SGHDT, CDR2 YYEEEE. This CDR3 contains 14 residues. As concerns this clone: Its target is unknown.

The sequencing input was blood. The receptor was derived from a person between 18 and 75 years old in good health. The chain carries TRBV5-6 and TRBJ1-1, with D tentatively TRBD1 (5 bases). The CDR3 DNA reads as TGTGCCAGCAGCTTGGGGGGGAGTGCGGCTGAAGCTTTCTTT. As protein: CASSLGGSAAEAFF.